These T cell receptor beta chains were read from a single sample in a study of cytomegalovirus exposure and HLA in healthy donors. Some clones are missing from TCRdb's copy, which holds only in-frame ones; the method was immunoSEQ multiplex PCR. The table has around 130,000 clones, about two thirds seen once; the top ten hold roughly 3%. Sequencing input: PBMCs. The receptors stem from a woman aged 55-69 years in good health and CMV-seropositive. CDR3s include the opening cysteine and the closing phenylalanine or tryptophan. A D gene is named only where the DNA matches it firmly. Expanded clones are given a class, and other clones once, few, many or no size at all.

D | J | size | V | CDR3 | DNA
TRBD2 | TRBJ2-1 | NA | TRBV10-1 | CASSQWSLAGDKGEQFF | TGCGCCAGCAGCCAGTGGTCGCTAGCGGGGGATAAGGGTGAGCAGTTCTTC
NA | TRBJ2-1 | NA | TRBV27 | CASSHSRNEQFF | TGTGCCAGCAGTCACAGTCGCAATGAGCAGTTCTTC
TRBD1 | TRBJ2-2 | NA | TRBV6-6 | CASSPGQGGGGELFF | TGTGCCAGCAGTCCTGGACAGGGTGGAGGCGGGGAGCTGTTTTTT
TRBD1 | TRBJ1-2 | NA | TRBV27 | CASSSGDRDYYGYTF | TGTGCCAGCAGTTCCGGGGACAGGGATTACTATGGCTACACCTTC
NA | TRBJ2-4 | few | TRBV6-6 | CASSPVGLAKNIQYF | TGTGCCAGCAGCCCCGTTGGGCTAGCCAAAAACATTCAGTACTTC
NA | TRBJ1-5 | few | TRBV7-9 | CASSLDGYSNQPQHF | TGTGCCAGCAGCTTAGACGGTTATAGCAATCAGCCCCAGCATTTT
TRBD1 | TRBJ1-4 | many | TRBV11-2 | CASSLGQGMWTNEKLFF | TGTGCCAGCAGCTTAGGACAGGGGATGTGGACTAATGAAAAACTGTTTTTT
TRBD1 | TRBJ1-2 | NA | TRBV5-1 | CASREKGAPNYGYTF | TGCGCCAGCCGCGAAAAGGGGGCCCCTAACTATGGCTACACCTTC
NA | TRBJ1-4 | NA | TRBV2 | CASSEATGMAEKLFF | TGTGCCAGCAGTGAAGCCACAGGGATGGCTGAAAAACTGTTTTTT
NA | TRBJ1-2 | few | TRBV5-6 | CASNQDRSGYTF | TGTGCCAGCAACCAGGACAGAAGCGGCTACACCTTC
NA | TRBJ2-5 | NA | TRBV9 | CASSVEVGTQYF | TGTGCCAGCAGCGTAGAAGTCGGGACCCAGTACTTC
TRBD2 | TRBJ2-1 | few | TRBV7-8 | CASSLALAGGRGEQFF | TGTGCCAGCAGCTTAGCACTAGCGGGGGGCCGCGGTGAGCAGTTCTTC
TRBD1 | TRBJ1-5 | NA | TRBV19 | CASTRDRGYNQPQHF | TGTGCCAGTACCCGGGACAGGGGATACAATCAGCCCCAGCATTTT
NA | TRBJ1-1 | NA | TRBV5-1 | CASSLGRTTTEAFF | TGCGCCAGCAGCTTGGGTCGGACAACCACTGAAGCTTTCTTT
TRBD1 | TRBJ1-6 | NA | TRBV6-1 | CASATGDLYSPLHF | TGTGCCAGCGCTACAGGGGATCTGTATTCACCCCTCCACTTT
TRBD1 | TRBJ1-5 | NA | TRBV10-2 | CARGTQGADQPQHF | TGCGCCAGGGGAACTCAGGGGGCGGATCAGCCCCAGCATTTT
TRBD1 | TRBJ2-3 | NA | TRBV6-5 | CASRGDSLTQYF | TGTGCCAGCAGAGGGGACAGCCTAACGCAGTATTTT
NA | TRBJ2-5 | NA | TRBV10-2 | CASRRMTGLQETQYF | TGCGCCAGCAGGAGGATGACAGGCCTACAAGAGACCCAGTACTTC
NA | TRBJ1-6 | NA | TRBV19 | CASSILSSYNSPLHF | TGTGCCAGTAGTATACTGAGCTCCTATAATTCACCCCTCCACTTT
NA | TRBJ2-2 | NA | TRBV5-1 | CASSLGTGNTGELFF | TGCGCCAGCAGCTTGGGTACGGGGAACACCGGGGAGCTGTTTTTT
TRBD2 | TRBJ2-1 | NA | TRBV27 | CASSLPGVSGGEFF | TGTGCCAGCAGTCTCCCGGGGGTTAGCGGGGGGGAGTTCTTC
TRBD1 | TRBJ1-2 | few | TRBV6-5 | CASSYWQGASNYGYTF | TGTGCCAGCAGTTACTGGCAGGGGGCCTCAAACTATGGCTACACCTTC
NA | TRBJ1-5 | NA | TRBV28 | CASTPGDQPQHF | TGTGCCAGCACCCCCGGGGATCAGCCCCAGCATTTT
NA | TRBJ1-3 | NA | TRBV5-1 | CASSKTGPLGGNTIYF | TGCGCCAGCAGCAAAACAGGACCGTTGGGTGGAAACACCATATATTTT
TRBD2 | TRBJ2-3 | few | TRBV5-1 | CASSLAGPYTDTQYF | TGCGCCAGCAGCCTAGCGGGGCCTTACACAGATACGCAGTATTTT
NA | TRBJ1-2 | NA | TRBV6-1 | CASSEDHRAYGYTF | TGTGCCAGCAGTGAAGATCACAGAGCTTATGGCTACACCTTC
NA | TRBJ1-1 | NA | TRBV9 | CASSVETMGEAFF | TGTGCCAGCAGCGTAGAGACAATGGGTGAAGCTTTCTTT
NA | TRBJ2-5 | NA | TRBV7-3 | CASSSGGETQYF | TGTGCCAGCAGCTCAGGGGGGGAGACCCAGTACTTC
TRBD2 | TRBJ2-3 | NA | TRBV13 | CASSLPPAGGPTDTQYF | TGTGCCAGCAGCCTACCCCCAGCGGGGGGGCCCACAGATACGCAGTATTTT
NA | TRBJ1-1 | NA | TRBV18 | CASSLNRPQNTEAFF | TGTGCCAGCTCACTGAACAGGCCCCAGAACACTGAAGCTTTCTTT
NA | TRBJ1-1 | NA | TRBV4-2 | CASSQAASALMNTEAFF | TGTGCCAGCAGCCAGGCGGCGTCGGCCCTTATGAACACTGAAGCTTTCTTT
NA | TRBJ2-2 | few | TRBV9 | CASSGAVTGELFF | TGTGCCAGCAGCGGGGCAGTCACCGGGGAGCTGTTTTTT
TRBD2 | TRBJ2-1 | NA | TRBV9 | CASSVVGGGANEQFF | TGTGCCAGCAGCGTAGTGGGCGGGGGGGCAAATGAGCAGTTCTTC
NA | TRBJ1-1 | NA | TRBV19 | CASGYRLSTEAFF | TGTGCCAGTGGGTACAGGTTGAGCACTGAAGCTTTCTTT
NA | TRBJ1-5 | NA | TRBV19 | CASTPGKLSNQPQHF | TGTGCCAGTACCCCCGGGAAACTTAGCAATCAGCCCCAGCATTTT
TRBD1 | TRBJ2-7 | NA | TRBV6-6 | CASSPRTGVYEQYF | TGTGCCAGCAGTCCCCGGACAGGGGTCTACGAGCAGTACTTC
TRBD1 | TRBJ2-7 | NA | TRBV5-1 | CASSLSGTGGDEQYF | TGCGCCAGCAGCTTGAGCGGGACAGGGGGCGACGAGCAGTACTTC
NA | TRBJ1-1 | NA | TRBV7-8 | CASSLTATVGNTEAFF | TGTGCCAGCAGCTTAACAGCGACAGTAGGGAACACTGAAGCTTTCTTT
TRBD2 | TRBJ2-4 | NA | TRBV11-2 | CASSLGTSGGAWDIQYF | TGTGCCAGCAGCCTCGGGACTAGCGGGGGGGCTTGGGACATTCAGTACTTC
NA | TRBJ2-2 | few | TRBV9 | CASSVTPTAGDTGELFF | TGTGCCAGCAGCGTAACCCCCACGGCAGGGGACACCGGGGAGCTGTTTTTT
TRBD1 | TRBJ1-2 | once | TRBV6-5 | CASSYGQGFNGYTF | TGTGCCAGCAGTTACGGACAGGGATTTAATGGCTACACCTTC